This T cell receptor beta chain was sequenced in a study of T-cell reconstitution after alpha-beta-depleted transplantation in children. Using unique molecular identifiers, the investigators prepared the TCRbeta library. TCRdb reanalysed the PCR reads using MiXCR and keeps one entry per CDR3 protein. The sample has approximately 420,000 distinct CDR3 sequences; approximately 10% are singletons. Germline CDR1 and CDR2: DFQATT and SNEGSKA (reference sequence). V lost 0 bases, J lost 10 bases, and 13 bases stayed unmatched. The length of the CDR3 is 16 residues. This clonotype occurred a few times. This rearrangement joins TRBV20-1 to TRBJ2-1; 9 bases map to TRBD2. This clonotype originated in a human donor who donated a stem cell graft to a child with acute myeloid leukemia. The sample was PBMCs from the stem cell graft donor, taken from the stem cell graft. CDR3 bases: TGCAGTGCTAGAGATCCACGTCGAGCGGGGGGCGGGGAGCAGTTCTTC. Amino acid sequence: CSARDPRRAGGGEQFF.